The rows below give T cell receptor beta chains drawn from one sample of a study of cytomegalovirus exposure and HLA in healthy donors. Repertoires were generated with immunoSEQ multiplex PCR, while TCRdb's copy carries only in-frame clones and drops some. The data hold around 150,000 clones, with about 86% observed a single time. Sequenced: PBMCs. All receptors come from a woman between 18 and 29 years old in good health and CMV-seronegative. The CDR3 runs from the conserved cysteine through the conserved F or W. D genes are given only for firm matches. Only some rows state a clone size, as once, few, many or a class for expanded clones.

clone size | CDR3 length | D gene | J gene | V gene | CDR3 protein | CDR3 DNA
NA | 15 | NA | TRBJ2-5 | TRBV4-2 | CASSQKGALKETQYF | TGTGCCAGCAGCCAAAAAGGGGCTTTAAAAGAGACCCAGTACTTC
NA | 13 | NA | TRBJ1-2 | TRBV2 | CASSDVTVYGYTF | TGTGCCAGCAGTGACGTGACAGTCTATGGCTACACCTTC
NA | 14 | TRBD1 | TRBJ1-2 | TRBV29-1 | CSVDPGTVSYGYTF | TGCAGCGTTGACCCCGGGACAGTTAGCTATGGCTACACCTTC
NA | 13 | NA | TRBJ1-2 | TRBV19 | CASSWGTGLGYTF | TGTGCCAGTAGTTGGGGAACAGGGTTGGGCTACACCTTC
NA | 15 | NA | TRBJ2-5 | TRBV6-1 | CASDKGRGATQTQYF | TGTGCCAGCGATAAAGGGCGGGGCGCGACACAGACCCAGTACTTC
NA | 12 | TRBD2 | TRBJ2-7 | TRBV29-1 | CSVAGGKYEQYF | TGCAGCGTTGCGGGGGGGAAGTACGAGCAGTACTTC
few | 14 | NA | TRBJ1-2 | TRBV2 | CASSASTGSYGYTF | TGTGCCAGCAGTGCATCTACAGGGTCCTATGGCTACACCTTC
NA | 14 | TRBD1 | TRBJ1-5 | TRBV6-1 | CASSAGGGNQPQHF | TGTGCCAGCAGTGCAGGGGGCGGGAATCAGCCCCAGCATTTT
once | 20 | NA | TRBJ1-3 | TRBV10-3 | CAISVPLSGGAPSSGNTIYF | TGTGCCATCAGTGTCCCCCTCTCGGGTGGGGCCCCGAGCTCTGGAAACACCATATATTTT
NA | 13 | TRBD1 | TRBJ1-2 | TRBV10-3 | CAINIGGVGGYTF | TGTGCCATCAATATAGGGGGCGTAGGTGGCTACACCTTC
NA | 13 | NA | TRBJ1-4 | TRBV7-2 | CASSLARREKLFF | TGTGCCAGCAGCTTAGCCCGGAGGGAAAAACTGTTTTTT
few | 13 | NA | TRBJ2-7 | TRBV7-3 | CASSLTLRTEQYF | TGTGCCAGCAGCTTAACGTTGAGAACCGAGCAGTACTTC
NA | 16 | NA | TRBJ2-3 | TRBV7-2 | CASSLESTRPSDTQYF | TGTGCCAGCAGCTTAGAATCGACTAGACCCTCGGATACGCAGTATTTT
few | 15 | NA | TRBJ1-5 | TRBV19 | CASSARLNSNQPQHF | TGTGCCAGTAGTGCACGACTGAATAGCAATCAGCCCCAGCATTTT